Below are 23 T cell receptor beta chains sequenced from a single sample in a study of blood T cell repertoires in COVID-19. TCRdb's copy holds only in-frame clones and misses some; the assay was immunoSEQ multiplex PCR. Here the sample spans 250,000 or so clones, roughly 87% being singletons. What was sequenced was peripheral blood. The origin of the receptors is a young woman with acute or convalescent COVID-19.

The chain carries TRBV18 and TRBJ1-5; TRBD1 aligns across 12 bases. The CDR3 length is 16 residues. Germline CDR1 reads KGHSH; CDR2 reads LQKENI. V lost 3 bases to trimming and J lost 4 bases; unmatched junction nucleotides: 4. CDR3: CASSPRGQGANQPQHF. The CDR3 DNA sequence: TGTGCCAGCTCACCCCGGGGACAGGGGGCAAATCAGCCCCAGCATTTT.

V and J are TRBV13 and TRBJ2-6, with unresolved D. From germline, CDR1 is PRHDT and CDR2 FYEKMQ (reference sequence). With 1 base removed from V and 4 bases from J, the gap between germline ends came to 8 bases. The CDR3 is made up of 15 amino acids. The CDR3 nucleotides read TGTGCCAGCAGCTTAGTCCGGTGGGGGGCCAACGTCCTGACTTTC. This codes for CASSLVRWGANVLTF.

CDR3 DNA: TGTGCCAGCAGTCCTGACAGGGACAACTATGGCTACACCTTC. Protein: CASSPDRDNYGYTF. V is TRBV7-2 and J is TRBJ1-2, with TRBD1 matching 7 bases. V lost 6 bases to trimming and J lost 2 bases; unmatched junction nucleotides: 6. CDR3 size: 14 residues. Germline values: CDR1 SGHTA, CDR2 FQGNSA.

The chain uses TRBV19 and TRBJ2-7, with TRBD1 matching 9 bases. The CDR3 has 13 amino acids. Germline CDR1 and CDR2: LNHDA and SQIVND (reference sequence). The ends lost 6 bases at V and 7 bases at J; junction bases unmatched: 7. CDR3 residues: CASRSGTGREQYF. The CDR3 DNA sequence: TGTGCCAGTAGGTCCGGGACAGGGAGGGAGCAGTACTTC.

The table lists this clone with a few counts. The CDR3 DNA sequence: TGTGCCAGTAGTATAAGAGGGTTAGGCAATCAGCCCCAGCATTTT. Translated: CASSIRGLGNQPQHF. V gene TRBV19 combines with J gene TRBJ1-5; D is unclear. Germline values: CDR1 LNHDA, CDR2 SQIVND (reference sequence). The CDR3 totals 15 residues. The V end lost 2 bases, the J end lost 2 bases, and 10 bases lay between the germline ends.

The chain employs TRBV5-4 and TRBJ2-7; 11 bases agree with TRBD2. Looked up from germline, CDR1 is SGHNT and CDR2 is YYREEE (reference sequence). The CDR3 extends over 17 amino acids. Unmatched junction bases numbered 7, after V lost 0 bases and J lost 2 bases. The CDR3 DNA follows: TGTGCCAGCAGCTTGGGTCCCGGACTAGCGGGCGCCTACGAGCAGTACTTC. It yields the protein CASSLGPGLAGAYEQYF.

This rearrangement joins TRBV7-9 to TRBJ2-1; maybe TRBD1 (5 bases). The CDR3 contains 16 residues. Germline assignment: CDR1 SEHNR and CDR2 FQNEAQ (reference sequence). The germline V and J ends were trimmed by 7 bases and 0 bases, with 16 bases remaining between them. This CDR3 reads CASTPGASSSYNEQFF. For the CDR3, the DNA is TGTGCCAGCACCCCTGGGGCGTCGAGCTCCTACAATGAGCAGTTCTTC.

This clone has only one observation. V is TRBV19 and J is TRBJ2-5; tentative D call: TRBD2 (5 bases). The V gene lost 5 bases and the J gene lost 13 bases, with 20 bases spanning the gap. The CDR3 runs to 13 residues. Germline V lookup: CDR1 LNHDA, CDR2 SQIVND (reference sequence). Here the CDR3 reads CASSETTPGRLYF. The CDR3 region has the DNA TGTGCCAGTAGTGAGACTACCCCAGGTCGGTTGTACTTC.

The CDR3 DNA follows: TGTGCCTGGAGTTTCCAGGGGTACGAGCAGTACTTC. Translation: CAWSFQGYEQYF. The chain uses TRBV30 and TRBJ2-7; a possible D gene is TRBD1 (6 bases). The ends were cut back, 2 bases at V and 4 bases at J, with 9 bases in the middle. Germline loops: CDR1 GTSNPN, CDR2 SVGIG (reference sequence). The CDR3 runs to 12 residues. Based on the CDR3 plus reference TRBV30 and TRBJ2-7, the full variable domain is SQTIHQWPATLVQPVGSPLSLECTVEGTSNPNLYWYRQAAGRGLQLLFYSVGIGQISSEVPQNLSASRPQDRQFILSSKKLLLSDSGFYLCAWSFQGYEQYFGPGTRLTVT.

The chain joins TRBV10-3 to TRBJ2-3, with TRBD2 matching 12 bases. J was trimmed by 0 bases and V by 4 bases; bases with no gene match: 5. There are 17 residues in the CDR3. Germline V gene sequence: CDR1 ENHRY, CDR2 SYGVKD. This chain's CDR3 is CAISGLAGAISTDTQYF. Here the CDR3 DNA reads TGTGCCATCAGTGGACTAGCGGGAGCGATTAGCACAGATACGCAGTATTTT.

The chain recombines TRBV6-5 with TRBJ1-2; TRBD1 aligns across 7 bases. The trim removed 5 bases at V and 0 bases at J, leaving 6 bases unmatched. The CDR3 length is 15 residues. Per the germline V gene, CDR1 is MNHEY and CDR2 is SVGAGI. CDR3 nucleotide sequence: TGTGCCAGCAGTACCGGGACAGTAGCTAACTATGGCTACACCTTC. This encodes CASSTGTVANYGYTF.

The chain uses TRBV12-3 or TRBV12-4 and TRBJ1-3; D ambiguous. This CDR3 is built from 13 residues. Trimming shortened V by 6 bases and J by 5 bases, and 11 bases separated the two germline ends. CDR3 in DNA: TGTGCCAGCAGGATCCTCGGGAGAAACACCATATATTTT. It specifies CASRILGRNTIYF.

Here the CDR3 DNA reads TGCGCCAGCAGCCCCGGACTAGCGGGACCCTACGAGCAGTACTTC. As protein: CASSPGLAGPYEQYF. The chain uses TRBV5-1 and TRBJ2-7, with 12 positions matching TRBD2. V gave up 4 bases and J gave up 2 bases; unmatched junction bases: 4. The CDR3 sequence is 15 residues long. Looked up from germline, CDR1 is SGHRS and CDR2 is YFSETQ.

This clone appeared once. J is TRBJ2-7 and V is TRBV7-2; 8 bases fit TRBD2. The germline CDR1 and CDR2 sequences are SGHTA and FQGNSA. With 1 base clipped from V and 3 bases from J, the junction kept 8 bases outside the gene matches. The CDR3 loop spans 16 amino acids. The chain's CDR3 is CASSLDSGSGSYEQYF. In nucleotides, the CDR3 is TGTGCCAGCAGCTTAGACAGCGGGAGTGGGAGCTACGAGCAGTACTTC.

This clone was observed a few times. This rearrangement joins TRBV7-8 to TRBJ1-5; D not certain. V lost 2 bases and J lost 5, with 10 bases in between. The CDR3 contains 14 residues. Per germline, CDR1 SGHVS and CDR2 FQNEAQ. CDR3: CASSLTRADQPQHF. Here the CDR3 DNA reads TGTGCCAGCAGCTTAACCCGAGCTGATCAGCCCCAGCATTTT.

The CDR3 spells CASSVVGLSSYNEQFF. The CDR3 DNA reads TGTGCCAGCAGCGTAGTAGGACTTAGCTCCTACAATGAGCAGTTCTTC. This chain links TRBV9 with TRBJ2-1; tentative D call: TRBD2 (5 bases). Looked up from germline, CDR1 is SGDLS and CDR2 is YYNGEE. The CDR3 is made up of 16 amino acids. The V gene lost 0 bases and the J gene lost 0 bases, with 10 bases spanning the gap. Together with reference TRBV9 and TRBJ2-1, the CDR3 gives the full variable domain: DSGVTQTPKHLITATGQRVTLRCSPRSGDLSVYWYQQSLDQGLQFLIQYYNGEERAKGNILERFSAQQFPDLHSELNLSSLELGDSALYFCASSVVGLSSYNEQFFGPGTRLTVL.

The DNA for the CDR3 is TGCAGCGTTCCAAGCGGGGGCACAGATACGCAGTATTTT. Translated: CSVPSGGTDTQYF. The rearrangement joins TRBV29-1 to TRBJ2-3; 7 positions agree with TRBD2. Unmatched junction bases numbered 3, after V lost 5 bases and J lost 1 base. The CDR3 consists of 13 residues. From germline, CDR1 is SQVTM and CDR2 ANQGSEA.

This clone was found once. The gene calls are TRBV6-5 and TRBJ2-3; D gene unclear. The CDR3 totals 15 residues. Germline V gene lookup returns CDR1 MNHEY and CDR2 SVGAGI. V was cut by 3 bases and J by 2 bases, with 12 bases left in between. The CDR3 reads CASSYMGAFTDTQYF. DNA of the CDR3: TGTGCCAGCAGTTATATGGGCGCGTTCACAGATACGCAGTATTTT.

V is TRBV7-9 and J is TRBJ2-5; D gene uncertain. V was trimmed by 3 bases and J by 2 bases, leaving 16 bases between them. Germline-derived CDR1 and CDR2 are SEHNR and FQNEAQ (reference sequence). The CDR3 is 16 amino acids. The CDR3, as DNA: TGTGCCAGCAGCTTCCGCTTGGCCAAATCACAAGAGACCCAGTACTTC. Translated, it gives CASSFRLAKSQETQYF.

The rearrangement uses TRBV7-9 and TRBJ2-1; the D is unclear. Germline CDR1 SEHNR, CDR2 FQNEAQ (reference sequence). The V and J ends lost 7 bases and 2 bases respectively, with 18 bases between them. The length of the CDR3 is 16 residues. CDR3 sequence reads: CASTNSVPEPYNEQFF. The CDR3, as DNA: TGTGCCAGCACCAATTCCGTACCGGAGCCCTACAATGAGCAGTTCTTC.

The CDR3 spells CASSLFGGRYEQYF. In DNA, the CDR3 is TGTGCCAGCAGTTTGTTCGGGGGGCGATACGAGCAGTACTTC. This chain joins TRBV27 and TRBJ2-7; a weak D match, TRBD2 (7 bases). Germline V gene sequence: CDR1 MNHEY, CDR2 SMNVEV (reference sequence). V lost 3 bases, J lost 4 bases, and 13 bases lay in between. This CDR3 contains 14 residues.

This clone was picked up one time. This chain links TRBV6-5 with TRBJ2-7; possibly TRBD1 for D (6 bases). CDR1 MNHEY and CDR2 SVGAGI come from the germline V gene. The CDR3 is made up of 10 amino acids. Trimming took 6 bases from V and 6 from J, leaving 6 bases between them. For the CDR3, the DNA is TGTGCCAGCAGAGGGGGCGAGCAGTACTTC. Its protein is CASRGGEQYF.

The chain recombines TRBV9 with TRBJ1-2, with 7 bases matching TRBD1. Germline V gene data show CDR1 as SGDLS and CDR2 as YYNGEE. Trimming took 3 bases from V and 6 from J; bases not matched to a gene: 2. This CDR3 has 12 residues. The CDR3 here is CASSATGHGYTF. CDR3 in DNA: TGTGCCAGCAGCGCGACAGGGCATGGCTACACCTTC.